The source of this T cell receptor (beta chain) is a study of early T cells in non-severe SARS-CoV-2 infection. Study-wide context: The study sequenced bulk RNA from unsorted whole blood, with chains unpaired.

One entry per CDR3 protein results from TCRdb running MiXCR on the 5' RACE reads. The table has fewer than 80,000 distinct CDR3 sequences, roughly an eighth seen once; the top ten hold approximately 5.2%. Germline V gene data show CDR1 as ENHRY and CDR2 as SYGVKD. The CDR3 runs to 15 residues. V shed 2 bases and J shed 6 bases, with 14 bases lying between them. What was sequenced was whole blood. The TCR comes from an adult who was a healthcare worker with PCR-confirmed SARS-CoV-2 infection or an uninfected control (not recorded which). The chain is built from TRBV10-3 and TRBJ1-5, with D perhaps TRBD1 (6 bases). The CDR3 coding sequence is TGTGCCATCAGTGAGGACACAGGGATAATTCAGCCCCAGCATTTT. Protein product: CAISEDTGIIQPQHF.